Listed below are T cell receptor beta chains from one sample, sequenced in a study of shared clonotypes between healthy human individuals. This table comes from immunoSEQ multiplex PCR, and its TCRdb copy is limited to in-frame clones, with some not included. The table lists over 850,000 clones, about four fifths of them singletons. What was sequenced was memory CD4+ T cells from PBMCs. Receptors originate from a man aged 18 to 30 in good health. Some clones in this sample may be carry-over from other donors' samples. Each CDR3 is given with its conserved first and last residue.

TRBV28	TRBJ2-7	CATLSDRGVPLWGYEQYF
TRBV18	-	CASSPGRLSYEQYF
TRBV4-3	TRBJ2-3	CASSQNRDRDTQYF
TRBV5-1	TRBJ1-2	CASSPDPGGAGGYTF
TRBV9	TRBJ2-7	CASSSGVGGDEQYF
TRBV7-9	TRBJ1-2	CASSFKGAGDYGYTF
TRBV7-2	TRBJ2-2	CASSPPSYSTGELFF
TRBV10-1	TRBJ1-2	CASSRGINYGYTF
TRBV25-1	TRBJ1-1	CASSSHVPTEAFF
TRBV7-9	TRBJ1-1	CASSLFGGGRGEAFF
TRBV6-7	TRBJ2-1	CASNPSIGEQFF
TRBV5-1	TRBJ2-7	CASSPTSGSYEQYF
TRBV4-3	TRBJ2-3	CASSQDSGGVDTQYF
TRBV28	TRBJ2-7	CASSPRAGGRNEQYF
TRBV30	TRBJ1-3	CAWSVGDSGNTIYF
TRBV7-8	TRBJ2-1	CASSTPGTAYNEQFF
TRBV2	TRBJ2-7	CASSLSREQYF
TRBV9	TRBJ2-1	CASSLSSNEQFF
TRBV5-6	TRBJ1-5	CASSLGRVGNQPQHF
TRBV6-1	TRBJ2-3	CASNRREGADTQYF
TRBV5-1	TRBJ2-5	CASSLLEGGETQYF
TRBV28	TRBJ1-2	CASSLFPGQGPLYGYTF
TRBV6-5	TRBJ2-1	CASSRTSGSYNEQFF
TRBV28	TRBJ1-5	CASSPGQGEQPQHF
TRBV19	TRBJ2-1	CASSMGGGDNEQFF
TRBV5-1	TRBJ2-7	CASSLEGQGAGEQYF
TRBV7-2	TRBJ2-7	CASSLSYEQYF
TRBV19	TRBJ1-4	CASSPTGLREKLFF
TRBV11-3	TRBJ2-5	CASSLGSEIQETQYF
TRBV6-1	TRBJ1-5	CASSQGQEGQPQHF
TRBV7-2	TRBJ1-3	CASSGLGFSGNTIYF
TRBV6-1	TRBJ2-3	CASSARDKDTQYF